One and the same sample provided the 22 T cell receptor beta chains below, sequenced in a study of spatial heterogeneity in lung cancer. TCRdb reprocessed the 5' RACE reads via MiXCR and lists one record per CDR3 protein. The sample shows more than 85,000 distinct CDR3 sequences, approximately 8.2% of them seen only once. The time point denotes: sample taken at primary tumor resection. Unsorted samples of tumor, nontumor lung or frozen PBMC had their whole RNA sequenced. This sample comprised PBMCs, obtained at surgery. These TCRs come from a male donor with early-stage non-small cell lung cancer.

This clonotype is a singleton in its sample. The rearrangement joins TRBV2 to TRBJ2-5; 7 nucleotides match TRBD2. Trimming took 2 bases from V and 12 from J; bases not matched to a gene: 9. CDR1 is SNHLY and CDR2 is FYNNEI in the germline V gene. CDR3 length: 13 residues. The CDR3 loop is CASSELWTGGKYF. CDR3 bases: TGTGCCAGCAGTGAACTCTGGACGGGGGGAAAGTACTTC. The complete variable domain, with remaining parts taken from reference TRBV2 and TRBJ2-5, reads EPEVTQTPSHQVTQMGQEVILRCVPISNHLYFYWYRQILGQKVEFLVSFYNNEISEKSEIFDDQFSVERPDGSNFTLKIRSTKLEDSAMYFCASSELWTGGKYFGPGTRLLVL.

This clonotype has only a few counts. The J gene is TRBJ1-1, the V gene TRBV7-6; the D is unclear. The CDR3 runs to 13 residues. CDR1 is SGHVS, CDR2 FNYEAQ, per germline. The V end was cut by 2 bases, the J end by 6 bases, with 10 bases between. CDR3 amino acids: CASSLTQLSEAFF. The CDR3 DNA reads TGTGCCAGCAGCTTAACGCAGCTCTCTGAAGCTTTCTTT.

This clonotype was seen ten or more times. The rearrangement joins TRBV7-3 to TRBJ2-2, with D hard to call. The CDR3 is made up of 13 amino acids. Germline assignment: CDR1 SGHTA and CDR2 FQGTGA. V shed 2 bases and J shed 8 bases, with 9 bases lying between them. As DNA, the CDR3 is TGTGCCAGCAGCTTATCCGGATCTGGGGAGCTGTTTTTT. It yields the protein CASSLSGSGELFF. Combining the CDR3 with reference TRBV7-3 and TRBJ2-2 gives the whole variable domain GAGVSQTPSNKVTEKGKYVELRCDPISGHTALYWYRQSLGQGPEFLIYFQGTGAADDSGLPNDRFFAVRPEGSVSTLKIQRTERGDSAVYLCASSLSGSGELFFGEGSRLTVL.

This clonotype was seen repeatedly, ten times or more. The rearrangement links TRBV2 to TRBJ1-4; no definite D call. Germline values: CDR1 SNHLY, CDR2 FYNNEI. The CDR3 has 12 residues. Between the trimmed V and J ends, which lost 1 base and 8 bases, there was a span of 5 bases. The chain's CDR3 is CASSEGFEKLFF. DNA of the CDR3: TGTGCCAGCAGTGAAGGTTTCGAAAAACTGTTTTTT.

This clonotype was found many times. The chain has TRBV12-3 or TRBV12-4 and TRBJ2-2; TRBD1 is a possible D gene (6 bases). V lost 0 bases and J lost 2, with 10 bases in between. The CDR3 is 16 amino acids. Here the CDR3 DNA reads TGTGCCAGCAGTTTAGCCACAGGGAGCAACACCGGGGAGCTGTTTTTT. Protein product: CASSLATGSNTGELFF.

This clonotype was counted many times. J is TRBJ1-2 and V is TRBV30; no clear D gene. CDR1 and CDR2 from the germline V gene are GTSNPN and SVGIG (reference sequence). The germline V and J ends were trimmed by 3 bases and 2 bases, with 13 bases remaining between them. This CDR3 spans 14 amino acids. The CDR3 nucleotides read TGTGCCTGGAGACTCGAGGGAACCAACTATGGCTACACCTTC. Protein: CAWRLEGTNYGYTF.

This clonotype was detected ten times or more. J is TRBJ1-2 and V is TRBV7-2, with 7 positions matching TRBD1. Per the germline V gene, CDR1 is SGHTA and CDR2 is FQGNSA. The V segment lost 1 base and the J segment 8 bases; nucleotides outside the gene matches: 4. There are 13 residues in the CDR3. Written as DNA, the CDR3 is TGTGCCAGCAGCTTAGGACAGGGTGACGGCTACACCTTC. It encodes CASSLGQGDGYTF.

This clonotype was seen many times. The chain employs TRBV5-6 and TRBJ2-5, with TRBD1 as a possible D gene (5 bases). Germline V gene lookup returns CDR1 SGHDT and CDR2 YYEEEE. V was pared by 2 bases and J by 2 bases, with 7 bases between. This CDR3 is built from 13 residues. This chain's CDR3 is CASSFQGQETQYF. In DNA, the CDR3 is TGTGCCAGCAGCTTCCAGGGTCAAGAGACCCAGTACTTC.

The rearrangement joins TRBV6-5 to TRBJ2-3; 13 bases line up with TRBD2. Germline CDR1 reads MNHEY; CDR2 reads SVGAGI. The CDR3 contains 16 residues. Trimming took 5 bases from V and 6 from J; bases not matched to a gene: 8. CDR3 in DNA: TGTGCCAGCAGTCCTACTAGCGGGAGGGCCGTGGATACGCAGTATTTT. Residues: CASSPTSGRAVDTQYF.

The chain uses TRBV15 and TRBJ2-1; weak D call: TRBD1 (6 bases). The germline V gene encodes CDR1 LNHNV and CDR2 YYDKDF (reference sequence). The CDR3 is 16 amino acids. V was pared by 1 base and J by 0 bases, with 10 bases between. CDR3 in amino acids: CATSRAKDSSYNEQFF. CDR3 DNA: TGTGCCACCAGCAGAGCTAAGGACAGCTCCTACAATGAGCAGTTCTTC.

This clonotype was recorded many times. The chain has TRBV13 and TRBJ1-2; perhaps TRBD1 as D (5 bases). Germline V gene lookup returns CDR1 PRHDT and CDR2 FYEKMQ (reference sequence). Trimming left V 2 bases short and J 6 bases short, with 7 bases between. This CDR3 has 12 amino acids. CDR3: CASSLRQNGYTF. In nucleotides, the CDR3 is TGTGCCAGCAGCTTAAGACAGAATGGCTACACCTTC.

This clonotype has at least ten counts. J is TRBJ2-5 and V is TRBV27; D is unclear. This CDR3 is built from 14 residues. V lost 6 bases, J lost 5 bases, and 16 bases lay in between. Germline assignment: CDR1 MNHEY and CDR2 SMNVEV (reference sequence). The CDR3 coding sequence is TGTGCCAGCAGAACCACCTGGCCCGGCGAGACCCAGTACTTC. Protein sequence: CASRTTWPGETQYF.

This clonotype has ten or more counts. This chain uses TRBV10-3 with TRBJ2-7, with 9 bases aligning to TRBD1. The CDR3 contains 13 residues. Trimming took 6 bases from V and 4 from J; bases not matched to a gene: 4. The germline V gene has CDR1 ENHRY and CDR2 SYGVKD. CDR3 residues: CAIRDRGPYEQYF. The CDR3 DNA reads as TGTGCCATCAGGGACAGGGGCCCTTACGAGCAGTACTTC.

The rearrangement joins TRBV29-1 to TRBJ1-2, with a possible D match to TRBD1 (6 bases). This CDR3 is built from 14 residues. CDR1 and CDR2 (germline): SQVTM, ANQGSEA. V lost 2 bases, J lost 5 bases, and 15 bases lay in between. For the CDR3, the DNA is TGCAGCGTTGAACAGGGGCTCGGCACTTATGGCTACACCTTC. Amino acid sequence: CSVEQGLGTYGYTF. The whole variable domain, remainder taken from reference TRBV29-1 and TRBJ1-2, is SAVISQKPSRDICQRGTSLTIQCQVDSQVTMMFWYRQQPGQSLTLIATANQGSEATYESGFVIDKFPISRPNLTFSTLTVSNMSPEDSSIYLCSVEQGLGTYGYTFGSGTRLTVV.

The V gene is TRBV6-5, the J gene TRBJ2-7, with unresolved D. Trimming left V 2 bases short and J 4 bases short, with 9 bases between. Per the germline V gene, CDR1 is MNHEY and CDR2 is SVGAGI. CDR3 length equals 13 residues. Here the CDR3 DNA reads TGTGCCAGCAGTTACAAAGGAAGTTACGAGCAGTACTTC. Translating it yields CASSYKGSYEQYF.

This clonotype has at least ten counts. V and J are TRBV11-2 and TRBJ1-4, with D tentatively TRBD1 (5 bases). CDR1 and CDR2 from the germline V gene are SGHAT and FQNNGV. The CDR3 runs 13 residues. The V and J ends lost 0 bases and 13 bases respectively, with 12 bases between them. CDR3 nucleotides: TGTGCCAGCAGCTTAGATCGGATGGGGGGACTGTTTTTT. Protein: CASSLDRMGGLFF.

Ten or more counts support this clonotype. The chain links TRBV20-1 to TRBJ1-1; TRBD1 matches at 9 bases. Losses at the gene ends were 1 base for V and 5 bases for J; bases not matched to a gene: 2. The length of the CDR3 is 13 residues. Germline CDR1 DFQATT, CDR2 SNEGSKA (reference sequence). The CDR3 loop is CSARGQGGTEAFF. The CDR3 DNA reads TGCAGTGCTAGAGGACAGGGGGGTACTGAAGCTTTCTTT.

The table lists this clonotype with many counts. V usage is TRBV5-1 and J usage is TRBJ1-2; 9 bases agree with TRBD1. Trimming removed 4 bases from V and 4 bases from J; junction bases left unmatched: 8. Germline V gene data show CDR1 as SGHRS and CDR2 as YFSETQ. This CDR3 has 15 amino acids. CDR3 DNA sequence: TGCGCCAGCAGCCGCAGACAGGGGGTTGGCTATGGCTACACCTTC. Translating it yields CASSRRQGVGYGYTF.

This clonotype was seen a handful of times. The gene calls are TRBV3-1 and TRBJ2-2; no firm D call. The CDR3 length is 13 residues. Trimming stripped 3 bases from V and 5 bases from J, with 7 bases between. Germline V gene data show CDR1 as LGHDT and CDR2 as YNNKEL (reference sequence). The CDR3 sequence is CASSHPITGELFF. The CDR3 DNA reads TGTGCCAGCAGCCATCCCATTACCGGGGAGCTGTTTTTT.

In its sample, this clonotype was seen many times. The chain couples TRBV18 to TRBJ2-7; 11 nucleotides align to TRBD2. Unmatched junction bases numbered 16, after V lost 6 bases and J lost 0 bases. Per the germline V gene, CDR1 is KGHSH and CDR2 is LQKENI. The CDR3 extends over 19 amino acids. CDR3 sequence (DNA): TGTGCCAGCTCCCGTCAAGGGTCTCTAGCGGGAGGCTTCTCCTACGAGCAGTACTTC. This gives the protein CASSRQGSLAGGFSYEQYF.

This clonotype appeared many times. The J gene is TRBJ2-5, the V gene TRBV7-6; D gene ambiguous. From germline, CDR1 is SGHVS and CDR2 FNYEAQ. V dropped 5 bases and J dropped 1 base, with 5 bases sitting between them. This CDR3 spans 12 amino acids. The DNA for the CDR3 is TGTGCCAGCAGCCGCAGCCAAGAGACCCAGTACTTC. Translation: CASSRSQETQYF.

CDR3: CASSRGGLGLEQYF. The CDR3 nucleotides read TGCGCCAGCAGCCGGGGGGGCCTCGGGCTTGAGCAGTACTTC. The chain joins TRBV5-1 to TRBJ2-7; the match to TRBD2 covers 8 bases. The CDR3 runs to 14 residues. Germline loops: CDR1 SGHRS, CDR2 YFSETQ. With 4 bases clipped from V and 7 bases from J, the junction kept 10 bases outside the gene matches.